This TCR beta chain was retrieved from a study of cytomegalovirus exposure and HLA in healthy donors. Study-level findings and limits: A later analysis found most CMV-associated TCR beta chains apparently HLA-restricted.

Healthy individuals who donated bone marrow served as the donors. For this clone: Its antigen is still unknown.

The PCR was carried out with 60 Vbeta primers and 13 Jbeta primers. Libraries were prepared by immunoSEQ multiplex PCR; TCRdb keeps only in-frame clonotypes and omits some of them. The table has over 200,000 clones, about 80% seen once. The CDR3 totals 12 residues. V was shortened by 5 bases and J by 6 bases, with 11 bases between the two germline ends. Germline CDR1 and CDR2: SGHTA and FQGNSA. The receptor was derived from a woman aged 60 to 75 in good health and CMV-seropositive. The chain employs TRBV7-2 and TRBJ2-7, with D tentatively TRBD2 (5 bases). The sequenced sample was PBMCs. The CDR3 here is CASSPRGGEQYF. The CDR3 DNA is TGTGCCAGCAGCCCCCGTGGAGGCGAGCAGTACTTC.